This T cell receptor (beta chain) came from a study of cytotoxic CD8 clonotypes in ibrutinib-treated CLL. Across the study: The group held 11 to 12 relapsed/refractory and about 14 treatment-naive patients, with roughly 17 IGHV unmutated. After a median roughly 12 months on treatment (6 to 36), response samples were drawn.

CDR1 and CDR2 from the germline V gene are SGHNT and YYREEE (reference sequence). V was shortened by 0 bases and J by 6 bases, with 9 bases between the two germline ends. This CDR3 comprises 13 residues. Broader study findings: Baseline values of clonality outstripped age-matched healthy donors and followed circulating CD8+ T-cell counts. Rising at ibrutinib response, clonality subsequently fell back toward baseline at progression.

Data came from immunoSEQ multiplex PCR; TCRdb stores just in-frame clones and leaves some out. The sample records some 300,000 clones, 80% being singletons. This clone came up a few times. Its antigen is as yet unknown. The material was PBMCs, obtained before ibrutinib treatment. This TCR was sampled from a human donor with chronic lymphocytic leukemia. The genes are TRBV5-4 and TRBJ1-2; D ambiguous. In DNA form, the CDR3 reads TGTGCCAGCAGCTTGGCAGGCCACGATGGCTACACCTTC. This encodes CASSLAGHDGYTF.